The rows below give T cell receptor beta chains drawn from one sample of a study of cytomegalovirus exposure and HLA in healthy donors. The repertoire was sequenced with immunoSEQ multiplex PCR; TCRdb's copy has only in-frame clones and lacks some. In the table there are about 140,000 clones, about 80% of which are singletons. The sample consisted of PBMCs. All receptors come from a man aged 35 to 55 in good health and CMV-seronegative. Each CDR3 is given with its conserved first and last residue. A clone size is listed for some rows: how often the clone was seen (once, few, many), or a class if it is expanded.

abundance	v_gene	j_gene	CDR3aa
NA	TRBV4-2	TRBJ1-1	CASSRHRGDTNEAFF
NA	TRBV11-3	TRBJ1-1	CASSPRTGVNTEAFF
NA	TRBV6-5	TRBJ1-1	CASNTDSAGSEAFF
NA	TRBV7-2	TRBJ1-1	CASSVDRENTEAFF
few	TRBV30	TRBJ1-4	CACPDRGGEKLFF
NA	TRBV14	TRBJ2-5	CASSQWTGRDQETQYF
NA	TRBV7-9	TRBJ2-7	CASSLGFGTGKFGEQYF
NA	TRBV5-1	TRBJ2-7	CASRDSASYEQYF
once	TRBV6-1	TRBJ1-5	CASSRAGNNQPQHF
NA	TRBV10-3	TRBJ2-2	CAISGQGVGELFF